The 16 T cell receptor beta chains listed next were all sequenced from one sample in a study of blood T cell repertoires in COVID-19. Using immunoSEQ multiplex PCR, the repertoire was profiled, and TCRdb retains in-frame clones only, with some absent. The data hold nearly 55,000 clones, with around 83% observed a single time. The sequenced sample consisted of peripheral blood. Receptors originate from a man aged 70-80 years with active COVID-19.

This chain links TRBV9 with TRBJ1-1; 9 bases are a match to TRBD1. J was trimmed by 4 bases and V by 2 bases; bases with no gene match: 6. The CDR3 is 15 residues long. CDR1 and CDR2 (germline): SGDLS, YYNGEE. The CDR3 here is CASSVYDRGTTEAFF. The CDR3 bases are TGTGCCAGCAGCGTCTACGACAGGGGGACCACTGAAGCTTTCTTT.

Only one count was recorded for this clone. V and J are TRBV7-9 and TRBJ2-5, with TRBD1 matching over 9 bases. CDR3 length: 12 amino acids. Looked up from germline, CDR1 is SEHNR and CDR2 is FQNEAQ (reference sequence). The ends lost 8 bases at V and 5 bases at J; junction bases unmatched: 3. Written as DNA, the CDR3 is TGTGCCAGCCAACAGGGGGCGGAGACCCAGTACTTC. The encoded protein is CASQQGAETQYF.

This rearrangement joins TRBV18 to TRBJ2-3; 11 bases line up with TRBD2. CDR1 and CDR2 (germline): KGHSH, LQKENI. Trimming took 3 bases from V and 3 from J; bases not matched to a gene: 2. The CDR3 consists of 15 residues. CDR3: CASSPTSGETDTQYF. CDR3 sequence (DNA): TGTGCCAGCTCACCGACTAGCGGGGAGACAGATACGCAGTATTTT.

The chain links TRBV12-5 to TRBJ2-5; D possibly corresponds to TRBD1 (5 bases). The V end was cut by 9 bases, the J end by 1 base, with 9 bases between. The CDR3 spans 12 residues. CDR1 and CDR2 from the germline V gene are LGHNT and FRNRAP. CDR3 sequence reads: CASAGLQETQYF. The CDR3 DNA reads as TGTGCTAGCGCAGGGCTCCAAGAGACCCAGTACTTC.

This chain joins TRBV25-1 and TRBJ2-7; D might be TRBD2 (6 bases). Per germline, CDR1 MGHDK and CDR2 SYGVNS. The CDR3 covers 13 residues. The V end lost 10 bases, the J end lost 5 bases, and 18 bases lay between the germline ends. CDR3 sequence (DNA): TGTGCCACTAAGGCGCCCTGGGGGGACGAGCAGTACTTC. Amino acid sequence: CATKAPWGDEQYF.

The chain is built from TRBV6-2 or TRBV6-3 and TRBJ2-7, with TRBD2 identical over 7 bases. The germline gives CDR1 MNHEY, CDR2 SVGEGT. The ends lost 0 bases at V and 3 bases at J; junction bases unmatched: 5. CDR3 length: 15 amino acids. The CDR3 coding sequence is TGTGCCAGCAGTTACTCTGAGCGGGGACTCTACGAGCAGTACTTC. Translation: CASSYSERGLYEQYF.

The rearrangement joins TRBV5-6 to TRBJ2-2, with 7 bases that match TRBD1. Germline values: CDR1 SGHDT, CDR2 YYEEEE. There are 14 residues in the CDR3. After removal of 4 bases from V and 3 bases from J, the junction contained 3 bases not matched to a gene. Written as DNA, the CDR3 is TGTGCCAGCAGCACGGGACAGTACACCGGGGAGCTGTTTTTT. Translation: CASSTGQYTGELFF.

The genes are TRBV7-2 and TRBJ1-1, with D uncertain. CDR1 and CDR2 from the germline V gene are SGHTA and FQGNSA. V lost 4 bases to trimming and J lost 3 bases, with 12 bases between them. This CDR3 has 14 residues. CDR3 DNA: TGTGCCAGCAGCTCCCAATTTGAGGACACTGAAGCTTTCTTT. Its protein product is CASSSQFEDTEAFF.

The CDR3 region is CATGGRDKAHEQYF. For the CDR3, the DNA is TGTGCCACAGGGGGGCGGGACAAAGCTCACGAGCAGTACTTC. This chain connects TRBV6-5 to TRBJ2-7, with D possibly matching TRBD1 (7 bases). The CDR3 totals 14 residues. Germline V gives CDR1 MNHEY, CDR2 SVGAGI. V lost 10 bases, J lost 5 bases, and 21 bases lay in between.

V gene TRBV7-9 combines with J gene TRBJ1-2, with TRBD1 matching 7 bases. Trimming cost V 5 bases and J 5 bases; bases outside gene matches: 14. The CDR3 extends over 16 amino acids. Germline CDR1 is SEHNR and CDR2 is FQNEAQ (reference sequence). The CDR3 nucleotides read TGTGCCAGCAGCCCTTTGAACAGGGGAATTAATTATGGCTACACCTTC. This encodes CASSPLNRGINYGYTF.

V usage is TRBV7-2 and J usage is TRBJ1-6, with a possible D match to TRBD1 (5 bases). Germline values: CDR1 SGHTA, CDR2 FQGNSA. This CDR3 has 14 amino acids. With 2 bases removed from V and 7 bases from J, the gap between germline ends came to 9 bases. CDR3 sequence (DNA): TGTGCCAGCAGCTTACGACAGCCAAATTCACCCCTCCACTTT. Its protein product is CASSLRQPNSPLHF.

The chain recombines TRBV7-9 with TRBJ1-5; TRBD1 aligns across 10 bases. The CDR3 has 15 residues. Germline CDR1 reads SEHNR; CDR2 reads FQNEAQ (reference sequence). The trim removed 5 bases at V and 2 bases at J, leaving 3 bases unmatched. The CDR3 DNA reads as TGTGCCAGCAGCATTGGACAGGGGGGCAATCAGCCCCAGCATTTT. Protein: CASSIGQGGNQPQHF.

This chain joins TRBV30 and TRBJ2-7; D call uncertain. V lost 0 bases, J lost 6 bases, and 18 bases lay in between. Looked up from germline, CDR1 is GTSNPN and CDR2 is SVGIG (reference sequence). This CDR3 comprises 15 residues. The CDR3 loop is CAWSVRQIEVGEQYF. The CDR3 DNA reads TGTGCCTGGAGTGTAAGGCAGATTGAGGTCGGCGAGCAGTACTTC.

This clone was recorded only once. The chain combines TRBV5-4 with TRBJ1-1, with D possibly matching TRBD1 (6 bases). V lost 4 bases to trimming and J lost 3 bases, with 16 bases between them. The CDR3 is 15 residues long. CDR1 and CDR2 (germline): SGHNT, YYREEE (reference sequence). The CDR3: CASSRGGAMDTEAFF. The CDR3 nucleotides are TGTGCCAGCAGCCGGGGGGGGGCCATGGACACTGAAGCTTTCTTT.

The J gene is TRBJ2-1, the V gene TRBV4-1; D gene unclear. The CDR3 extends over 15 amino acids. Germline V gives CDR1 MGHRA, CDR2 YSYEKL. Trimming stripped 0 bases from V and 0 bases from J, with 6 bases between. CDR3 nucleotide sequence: TGCGCCAGCAGCCAAGAATCTAGCTCCTACAATGAGCAGTTCTTC. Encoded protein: CASSQESSSYNEQFF.

This chain's CDR3 is CSVESGGVGGYTF. DNA for the CDR3: TGCAGCGTTGAGTCAGGGGGCGTGGGGGGCTACACCTTC. V usage is TRBV29-1 and J usage is TRBJ1-2; 8 nucleotides match TRBD1. Germline values: CDR1 SQVTM, CDR2 ANQGSEA. V was pared by 3 bases and J by 8 bases, with 8 bases of the junction left unmatched. CDR3 length: 13 amino acids.